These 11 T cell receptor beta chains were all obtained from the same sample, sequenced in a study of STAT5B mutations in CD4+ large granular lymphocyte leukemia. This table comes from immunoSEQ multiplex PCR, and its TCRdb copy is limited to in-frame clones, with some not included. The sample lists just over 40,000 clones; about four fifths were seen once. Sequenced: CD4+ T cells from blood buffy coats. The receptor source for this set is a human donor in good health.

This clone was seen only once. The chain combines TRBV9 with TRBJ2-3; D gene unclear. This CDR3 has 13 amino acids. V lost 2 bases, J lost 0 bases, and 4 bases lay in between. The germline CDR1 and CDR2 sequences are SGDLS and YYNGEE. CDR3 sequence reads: CASSVHSTDTQYF. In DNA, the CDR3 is TGTGCCAGCAGCGTCCATAGCACAGATACGCAGTATTTT.

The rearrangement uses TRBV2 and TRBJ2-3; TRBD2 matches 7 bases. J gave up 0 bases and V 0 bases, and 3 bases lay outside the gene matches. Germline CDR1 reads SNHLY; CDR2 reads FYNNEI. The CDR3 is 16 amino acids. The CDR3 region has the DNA TGTGCCAGCAGTGAAGCGGGCGGGGGTAGCACAGATACGCAGTATTTT. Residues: CASSEAGGGSTDTQYF.

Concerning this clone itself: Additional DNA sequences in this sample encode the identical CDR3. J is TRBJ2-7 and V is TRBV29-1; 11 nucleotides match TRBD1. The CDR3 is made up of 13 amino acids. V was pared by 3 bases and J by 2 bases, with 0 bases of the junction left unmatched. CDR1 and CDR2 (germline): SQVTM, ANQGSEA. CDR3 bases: TGCAGCGTTGAGGGACAGGGGGCCTACGAGCAGTACTTC. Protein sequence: CSVEGQGAYEQYF.

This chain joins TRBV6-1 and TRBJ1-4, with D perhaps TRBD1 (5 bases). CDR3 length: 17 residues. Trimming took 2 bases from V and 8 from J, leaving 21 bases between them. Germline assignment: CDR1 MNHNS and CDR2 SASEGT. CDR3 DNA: TGTGCCAGCAGTGAATTCGCAGGGTATTTGGGTGTCGAAAAACTGTTTTTT. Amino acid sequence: CASSEFAGYLGVEKLFF.

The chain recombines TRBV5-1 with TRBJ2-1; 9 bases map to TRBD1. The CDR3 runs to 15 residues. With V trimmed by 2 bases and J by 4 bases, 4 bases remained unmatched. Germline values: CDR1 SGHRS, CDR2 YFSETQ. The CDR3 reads CASSFTGTGYNEQFF. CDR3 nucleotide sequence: TGCGCCAGCAGCTTCACCGGGACAGGGTACAATGAGCAGTTCTTC.

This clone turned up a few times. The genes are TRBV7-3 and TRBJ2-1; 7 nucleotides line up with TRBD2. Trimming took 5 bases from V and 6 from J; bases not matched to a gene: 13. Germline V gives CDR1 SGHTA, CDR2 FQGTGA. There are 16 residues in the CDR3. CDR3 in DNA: TGTGCCAGCAGCGCACGCCCCGGCGGGGGTGGCAATGAGCAGTTCTTC. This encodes CASSARPGGGGNEQFF.

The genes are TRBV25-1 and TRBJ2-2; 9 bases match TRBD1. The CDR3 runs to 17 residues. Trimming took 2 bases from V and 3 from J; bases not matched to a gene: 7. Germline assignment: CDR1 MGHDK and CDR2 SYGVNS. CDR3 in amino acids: CASSEPPGTGYTGELFF. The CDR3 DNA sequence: TGTGCCAGCAGTGAACCCCCAGGGACAGGGTACACCGGGGAGCTGTTTTTT.

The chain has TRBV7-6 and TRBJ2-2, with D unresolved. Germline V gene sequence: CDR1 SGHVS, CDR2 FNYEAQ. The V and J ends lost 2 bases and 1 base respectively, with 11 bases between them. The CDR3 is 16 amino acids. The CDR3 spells CASSLSQMQNTGELFF. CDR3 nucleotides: TGTGCCAGCAGCTTATCTCAGATGCAGAACACCGGGGAGCTGTTTTTT.

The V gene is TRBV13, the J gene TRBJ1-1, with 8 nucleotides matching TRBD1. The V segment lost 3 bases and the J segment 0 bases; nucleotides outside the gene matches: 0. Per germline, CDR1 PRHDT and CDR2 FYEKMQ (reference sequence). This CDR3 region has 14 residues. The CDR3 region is CASSLTGVNTEAFF. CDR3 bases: TGTGCCAGCAGCTTGACAGGGGTGAACACTGAAGCTTTCTTT.

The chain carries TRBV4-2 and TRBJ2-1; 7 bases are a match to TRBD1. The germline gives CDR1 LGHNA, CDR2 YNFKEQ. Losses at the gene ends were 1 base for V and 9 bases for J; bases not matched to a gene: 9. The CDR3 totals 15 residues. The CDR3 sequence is CASSQGQGTNGEQFF. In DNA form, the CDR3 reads TGTGCCAGCAGCCAAGGACAGGGTACCAATGGTGAGCAGTTCTTC.

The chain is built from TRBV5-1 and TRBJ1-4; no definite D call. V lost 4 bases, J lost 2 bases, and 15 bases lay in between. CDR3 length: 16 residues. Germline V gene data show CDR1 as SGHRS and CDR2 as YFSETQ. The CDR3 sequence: CASSKTGPPTNEKLFF. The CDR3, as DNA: TGCGCCAGCAGCAAAACTGGGCCTCCGACTAATGAAAAACTGTTTTTT.